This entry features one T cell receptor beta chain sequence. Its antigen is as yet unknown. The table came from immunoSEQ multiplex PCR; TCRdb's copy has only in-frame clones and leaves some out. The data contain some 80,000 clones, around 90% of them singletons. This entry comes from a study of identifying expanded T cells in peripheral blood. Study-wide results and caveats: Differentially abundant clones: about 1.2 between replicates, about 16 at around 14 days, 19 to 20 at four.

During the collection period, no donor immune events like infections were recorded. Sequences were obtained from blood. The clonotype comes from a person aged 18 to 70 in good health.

The CDR3 coding sequence is TGTGCCTGGAGTGGAGGACAAATAAGTCATTTCACCGGGGAGCTGTTTTTT. Translating it yields CAWSGGQISHFTGELFF. The chain joins TRBV30 to TRBJ2-2, with D tentatively TRBD1 (5 bases). CDR1 is GTSNPN and CDR2 is SVGIG in the germline V gene (reference sequence). V lost 1 base and J 4 bases, leaving 19 bases between the germline ends. The CDR3 extends over 17 amino acids.